This T cell receptor (beta chain) came from a study of breast tumors, draining lymph nodes, adjacent tissues. Study-wide results and caveats: The lymph node origin of tumor T cells was framed as consistent with a hypothesis, not demonstrated. Luminal-like breast cancer showed significantly higher tumor–nontumor repertoire similarity than basal-like. Most tumor T cells seemingly derive from lymph node, then expand in tumor.

CDR1 is SGHRS and CDR2 is YFSETQ in the germline V gene. The CDR3 has 12 residues. With 7 bases removed from V and 7 bases from J, the gap between germline ends came to 12 bases. In its sample, this clonotype was seen many times. The antigen is undetermined. TCRdb redid the calling of the multiplex PCR reads with MiXCR, one entry per CDR3 protein. The sample lists some 170,000 distinct CDR3 sequences, 33% seen once, with over 3.5% in the top ten. Axillary draining lymph nodes of breast cancer patients supplied the node samples. The chain carries TRBV5-1 and TRBJ2-1; D remains unclear. The origin of this receptor is a female donor with breast cancer. Some clones in this sample may be carry-over from other donors' samples. The specimen was axillary lymph node tissue. DNA of the CDR3: TGCGCCAGCGGGATTACAGCAAATGAGCAGTTCTTC. This codes for CASGITANEQFF.